The 20 T cell receptor beta chains presented below share a single source sample, sequenced in a study of cytomegalovirus exposure and HLA in healthy donors. PCR involved 60 Vbeta and 13 Jbeta primers. This table comes from immunoSEQ multiplex PCR, and its TCRdb copy is limited to in-frame clones, with some not included. Of about 150,000 clones listed, about three quarters were seen once; the top ten hold over 1.2%. The source material was PBMCs. All receptors come from a man in his late teens or twenties in good health and CMV-seronegative.

The gene calls are TRBV7-9 and TRBJ1-4, with D possibly TRBD1 on 5 matching bases. In germline, CDR1 is SEHNR, CDR2 FQNEAQ (reference sequence). Trimming removed 3 bases at V and 5 bases at J, with 13 bases between. The CDR3 contains 15 residues. CDR3 nucleotide sequence: TGTGCCAGCAGCTTGTCTGGGGGGGGAAATGAAAAACTGTTTTTT. Translation gives CASSLSGGGNEKLFF.

The chain couples TRBV6-5 to TRBJ1-5; D call uncertain. Trimming cost V 5 bases and J 4 bases, with 12 bases left between them. This CDR3 has 14 residues. The V gene's germline CDR1 is MNHEY and CDR2 SVGAGI. The CDR3 region has the DNA TGTGCCAGCAGTCTCACCGCGATTAATCAGCCCCAGCATTTT. Protein sequence: CASSLTAINQPQHF.

Concerning this clone itself: At one end the junction does not follow the germline gene, possibly because of a read error. The rearrangement uses TRBV7-9 and TRBJ2-5; TRBD2 aligns across 8 bases. Germline V gene lookup returns CDR1 SEHNR and CDR2 FQNEAQ (reference sequence). The CDR3 runs 16 residues. The CDR3 loop is CSSSLGSGEPQETQYF. CDR3 nucleotides: TGTTCCAGCAGCTTGGGTAGCGGGGAGCCCCAAGAGACCCAGTACTTC.

The chain is built from TRBV27 and TRBJ1-2, with 10 bases that match TRBD1. Germline assignment: CDR1 MNHEY and CDR2 SMNVEV (reference sequence). The CDR3 length is 13 residues. J was trimmed by 8 bases and V by 1 base; bases with no gene match: 1. The CDR3 reads CASSLLGQGGYTF. The DNA for the CDR3 is TGTGCCAGCAGTTTATTGGGACAGGGGGGCTACACCTTC.

The chain recombines TRBV10-3 with TRBJ2-2; 7 nucleotides match TRBD1. From germline, CDR1 is ENHRY and CDR2 SYGVKD. The junction had 6 bases not matched to a gene; V was cut back by 5 bases and J by 3 bases. The CDR3 is 15 residues long. In DNA form, the CDR3 reads TGTGCCATCAGTCGGGACAGTACTTACACCGGGGAGCTGTTTTTT. Protein sequence: CAISRDSTYTGELFF.

The chain has TRBV7-2 and TRBJ2-1, with 7 nucleotides matching TRBD1. V shed 5 bases, J shed 10 bases, and the junction held 17 bases outside the gene matches. The CDR3 spans 16 residues. Germline V lookup: CDR1 SGHTA, CDR2 FQGNSA. In DNA form, the CDR3 reads TGTGCCAGCAGCCCTAGGGGGCATGGCAATCAGGGAGAGCAGTTCTTC. Protein: CASSPRGHGNQGEQFF.

V gene TRBV2 combines with J gene TRBJ2-3, with 8 nucleotides matching TRBD2. The CDR3 length is 17 residues. Trimming took 7 bases from V and 0 from J; bases not matched to a gene: 12. Germline CDR1 reads SNHLY; CDR2 reads FYNNEI. The CDR3 region is CASIWAETGGSTDTQYF. The CDR3 bases are TGTGCCAGCATCTGGGCAGAAACGGGGGGGAGCACAGATACGCAGTATTTT.

The gene calls are TRBV10-1 and TRBJ2-3, with TRBD2 matching over 7 bases. The germline V gene has CDR1 WNHNN and CDR2 SYGVQD (reference sequence). CDR3 length: 16 amino acids. V was clipped by 0 bases and J by 2 bases; unmatched bases: 5. This CDR3 is CASSESTGLLTDTQYF. The CDR3 DNA follows: TGCGCCAGCAGTGAGTCGACGGGACTACTCACAGATACGCAGTATTTT.

This clone has just one count. The rearrangement uses TRBV9 and TRBJ2-7; D call uncertain. V was trimmed by 4 bases and J by 0 bases, leaving 17 bases between them. The CDR3 spans 16 residues. Germline V gene lookup returns CDR1 SGDLS and CDR2 YYNGEE. The CDR3 region is CASSSTTRGSSYEQYF. CDR3 sequence (DNA): TGTGCCAGCAGCTCAACCACTCGAGGATCCTCCTACGAGCAGTACTTC.

Only a few counts were recorded for this clone. This chain links TRBV5-1 with TRBJ2-5; 7 bases are a match to TRBD1. The CDR3 length is 16 residues. The V and J ends lost 4 bases and 1 base, in that order; junction bases with no gene match: 10. Germline CDR1 SGHRS, CDR2 YFSETQ. The CDR3 protein is CASSRIGDSLQETQYF. In nucleotides, the CDR3 is TGCGCCAGCAGCAGGATTGGGGACAGTCTCCAAGAGACCCAGTACTTC.

This chain links TRBV2 with TRBJ2-3, with TRBD1 identical over 8 bases. The length of the CDR3 is 14 residues. CDR1 and CDR2 from the germline V gene are SNHLY and FYNNEI. V lost 8 bases and J lost 4; bases outside the gene matches: 8. CDR3 sequence: CASQPGQEADTQYF. CDR3 coding DNA: TGTGCCAGCCAGCCGGGACAGGAGGCAGATACGCAGTATTTT. Combining the CDR3 with reference TRBV2 and TRBJ2-3 gives the whole variable domain EPEVTQTPSHQVTQMGQEVILRCVPISNHLYFYWYRQILGQKVEFLVSFYNNEISEKSEIFDDQFSVERPDGSNFTLKIRSTKLEDSAMYFCASQPGQEADTQYFGPGTRLTVL.

V is TRBV27 and J is TRBJ2-5; 7 positions agree with TRBD2. This CDR3 region has 17 residues. The V gene's germline CDR1 is MNHEY and CDR2 SMNVEV (reference sequence). After removal of 9 bases from V and 4 bases from J, the junction contained 20 bases not matched to a gene. The CDR3 sequence: CASPTPGTTIAGETQYF. CDR3 sequence (DNA): TGTGCCAGTCCTACCCCCGGGACTACCATCGCTGGAGAGACCCAGTACTTC.

Here the CDR3 DNA reads TGTGCCAGCAGCGAACAGGTCCCGAAAGGAGAGACCCAGTACTTC. It specifies CASSEQVPKGETQYF. The chain has TRBV7-2 and TRBJ2-5; maybe TRBD1 (5 bases). Germline CDR1 is SGHTA and CDR2 is FQGNSA. The CDR3 is 15 amino acids. V lost 5 bases to trimming and J lost 4 bases, with 17 bases between them.

This clone came up a few times. V usage is TRBV6-5 and J usage is TRBJ2-7; the D gene is possibly TRBD1 (5 bases). The CDR3 totals 14 residues. CDR1 and CDR2 from the germline V gene are MNHEY and SVGAGI. Trimming stripped 4 bases from V and 2 bases from J, with 12 bases between. The CDR3 loop is CASSFREGAYEQYF. The CDR3 region has the DNA TGTGCCAGCAGTTTCCGAGAAGGGGCCTACGAGCAGTACTTC.

This chain joins TRBV9 and TRBJ2-3; perhaps TRBD2 as D (5 bases). The CDR3 has 13 amino acids. V was pared by 4 bases and J by 1 base, with 7 bases between. CDR1 SGDLS and CDR2 YYNGEE come from the germline V gene. The CDR3 loop is CASSPGGTDTQYF. CDR3 DNA sequence: TGTGCCAGCAGCCCCGGGGGCACAGATACGCAGTATTTT.

V usage is TRBV7-2 and J usage is TRBJ1-2; a possible D gene is TRBD1 (6 bases). Germline CDR1 and CDR2: SGHTA and FQGNSA. Deletions cut 2 bases from V and 4 bases from J, with 11 bases between. CDR3 length: 14 amino acids. CDR3 in DNA: TGTGCCAGCAGCTTACAGGGGCCTATCTATGGCTACACCTTC. This translates into CASSLQGPIYGYTF.

The chain is built from TRBV6-5 and TRBJ1-5, with TRBD1 matching 11 bases. CDR1 MNHEY and CDR2 SVGAGI come from the germline V gene. The CDR3 totals 15 residues. The J segment lost 6 bases and the V segment lost 4 bases, leaving 5 bases of the junction unmatched. CDR3 amino acids: CASSSDRGRSQPQHF. In nucleotides, the CDR3 is TGTGCCAGCAGTTCGGACAGGGGGCGCAGTCAGCCCCAGCATTTT.

This clone was seen only a few times. As DNA, the CDR3 is TGTGCCAGCAGCGGGTGGACAGGGCCCAGTTCCTACGAGCAGTACTTC. Amino acid sequence: CASSGWTGPSSYEQYF. V usage is TRBV7-9 and J usage is TRBJ2-7; 8 bases fit TRBD1. With V trimmed by 5 bases and J by 1 base, 10 bases remained unmatched. The V gene's germline CDR1 is SEHNR and CDR2 FQNEAQ (reference sequence). The CDR3 length is 16 residues.

This clone occurred a few times. This chain connects TRBV19 to TRBJ2-7, with D maybe TRBD2 (6 bases). Germline V lookup: CDR1 LNHDA, CDR2 SQIVND (reference sequence). There are 17 residues in the CDR3. The V end was cut by 5 bases, the J end by 0 bases, with 20 bases between. The CDR3 coding sequence is TGTGCCAGTAGTCCTCCCCTGGGACTGTTCAGCTCCTACGAGCAGTACTTC. Translation gives CASSPPLGLFSSYEQYF. The full variable domain, in which reference TRBV19 and TRBJ2-7 provide the parts outside the CDR3, is DGGITQSPKYLFRKEGQNVTLSCEQNLNHDAMYWYRQDPGQGLRLIYYSQIVNDFQKGDIAEGYSVSREKKESFPLTVTSAQKNPTAFYLCASSPPLGLFSSYEQYFGPGTRLTVT.

This clone showed up just a few times. Written as DNA, the CDR3 is TGTGCCAGCAGACTAGCGGGAGTTGATACGCAGTATTTT. Amino acids: CASRLAGVDTQYF. This rearrangement joins TRBV27 to TRBJ2-3, with 11 nucleotides matching TRBD2. The J segment lost 6 bases and the V segment lost 6 bases, leaving 2 bases of the junction unmatched. CDR3 length: 13 residues. The germline CDR1 and CDR2 sequences are MNHEY and SMNVEV (reference sequence).